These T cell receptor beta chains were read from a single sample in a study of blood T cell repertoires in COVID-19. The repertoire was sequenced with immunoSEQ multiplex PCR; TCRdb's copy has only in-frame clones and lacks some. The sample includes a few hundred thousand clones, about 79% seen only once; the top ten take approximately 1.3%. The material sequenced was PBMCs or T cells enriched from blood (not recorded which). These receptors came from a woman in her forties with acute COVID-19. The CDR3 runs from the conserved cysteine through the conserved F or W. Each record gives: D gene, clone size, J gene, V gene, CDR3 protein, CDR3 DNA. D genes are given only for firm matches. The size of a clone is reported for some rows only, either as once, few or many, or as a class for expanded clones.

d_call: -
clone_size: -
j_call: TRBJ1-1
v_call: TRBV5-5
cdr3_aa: CASSTGVVMNTEAFF
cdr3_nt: TGTGCCAGCAGTACCGGAGTGGTAATGAACACTGAAGCTTTCTTT

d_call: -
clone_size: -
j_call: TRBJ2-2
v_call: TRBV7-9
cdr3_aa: CASISSTSATGELFF
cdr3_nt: TGTGCCAGCATCTCTAGCACTTCAGCTACCGGGGAGCTGTTTTTT

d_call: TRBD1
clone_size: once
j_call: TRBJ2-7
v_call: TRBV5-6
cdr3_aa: CASSFDRGREQYF
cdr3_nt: TGTGCCAGCAGCTTTGACAGGGGGCGCGAGCAGTACTTC

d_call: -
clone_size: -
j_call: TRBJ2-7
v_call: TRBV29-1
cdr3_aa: CSVEERGHEQYF
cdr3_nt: TGCAGCGTTGAGGAAAGGGGCCACGAGCAGTACTTC

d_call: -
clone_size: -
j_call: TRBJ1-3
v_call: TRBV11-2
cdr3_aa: CASSPQISGNTIYF
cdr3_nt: TGTGCCAGCAGCCCACAGATCTCTGGAAACACCATATATTTT

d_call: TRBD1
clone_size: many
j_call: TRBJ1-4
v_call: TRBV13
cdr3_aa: CASSLGETGATNEKLFF
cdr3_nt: TGTGCCAGCAGCTTAGGCGAGACAGGGGCAACTAATGAAAAACTGTTTTTT

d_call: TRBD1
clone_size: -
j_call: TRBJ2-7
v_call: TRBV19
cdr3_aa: CASSRTGKGYEQYF
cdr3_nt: TGTGCCAGTAGTAGGACAGGGAAGGGCTACGAGCAGTACTTC

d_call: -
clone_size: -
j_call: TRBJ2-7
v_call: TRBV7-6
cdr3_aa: CASSFRRREGAEQYF
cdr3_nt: TGTGCCAGCAGCTTCCGACGACGCGAGGGCGCCGAGCAGTACTTC

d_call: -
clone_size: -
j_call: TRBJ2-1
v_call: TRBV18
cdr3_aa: CASSPSFRGGTSYNEQFF
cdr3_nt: TGTGCCAGCTCACCATCGTTTAGGGGGGGCACCTCCTACAATGAGCAGTTCTTC

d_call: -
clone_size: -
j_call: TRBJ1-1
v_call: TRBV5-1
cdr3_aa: CASSFISRDTEAFF
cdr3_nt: TGCGCCAGCAGCTTTATATCACGGGACACTGAAGCTTTCTTT

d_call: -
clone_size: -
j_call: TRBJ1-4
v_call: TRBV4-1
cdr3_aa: CASSQSGTSLEKLFF
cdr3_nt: TGCGCCAGCAGCCAGTCAGGGACATCTCTTGAAAAACTGTTTTTT

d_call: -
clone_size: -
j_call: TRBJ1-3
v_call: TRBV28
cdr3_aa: CASSPAGSGNTIYF
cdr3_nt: TGTGCCAGCAGTCCGGCGGGGTCTGGAAACACCATATATTTT

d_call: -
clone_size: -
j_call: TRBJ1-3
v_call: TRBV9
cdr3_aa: CASSPGSPGNTIYF
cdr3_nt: TGTGCCAGCAGCCCCGGGTCCCCCGGAAACACCATATATTTT

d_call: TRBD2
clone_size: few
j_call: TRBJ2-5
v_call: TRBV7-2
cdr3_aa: CASSLDLAGKETQYF
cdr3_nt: TGTGCCAGCAGCTTAGACCTAGCGGGGAAAGAGACCCAGTACTTC

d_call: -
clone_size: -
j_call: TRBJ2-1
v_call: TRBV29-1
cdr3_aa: CSVERTLRGQGEQFF
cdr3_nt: TGCAGCGTTGAAAGGACCTTAAGGGGTCAGGGTGAGCAGTTCTTC

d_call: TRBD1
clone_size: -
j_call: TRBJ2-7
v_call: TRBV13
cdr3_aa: CASSLPRGRRGSYEQYF
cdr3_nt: TGTGCCAGCAGCTTACCCAGGGGGCGCCGTGGGTCCTACGAGCAGTACTTC

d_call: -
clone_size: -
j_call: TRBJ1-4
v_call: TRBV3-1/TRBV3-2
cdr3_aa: CASARQSANEKLFF
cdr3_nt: TGTGCCAGCGCTCGACAGTCCGCGAATGAAAAACTGTTTTTT

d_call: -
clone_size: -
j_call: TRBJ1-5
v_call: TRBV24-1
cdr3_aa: CATSDTGTPSNQPQHF
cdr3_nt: TGTGCCACCAGTGACACCGGGACACCTAGCAATCAGCCCCAGCATTTT

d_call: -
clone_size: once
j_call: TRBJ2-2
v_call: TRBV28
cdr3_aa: CASSLGRTITGELFF
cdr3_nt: TGTGCCAGCAGTCTGGGGCGGACTATCACCGGGGAGCTGTTTTTT

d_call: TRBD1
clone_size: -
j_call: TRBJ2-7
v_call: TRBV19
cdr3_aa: CASSWDRSYEQYF
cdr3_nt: TGTGCCAGTAGTTGGGACAGGTCGTACGAGCAGTACTTC

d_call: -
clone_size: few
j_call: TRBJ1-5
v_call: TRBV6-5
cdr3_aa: CASRPRVENQPQHF
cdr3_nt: TGTGCCAGCAGGCCCAGGGTTGAGAATCAGCCCCAGCATTTT

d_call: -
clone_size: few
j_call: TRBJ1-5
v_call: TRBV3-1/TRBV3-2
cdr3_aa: CASSQALGGQPQHF
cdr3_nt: TGTGCCAGCAGCCAAGCATTAGGAGGTCAGCCCCAGCATTTT

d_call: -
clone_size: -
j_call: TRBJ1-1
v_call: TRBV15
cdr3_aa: CATSEEEGRGTEAFF
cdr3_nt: TGTGCCACCAGCGAAGAGGAAGGAAGGGGCACTGAAGCTTTCTTT

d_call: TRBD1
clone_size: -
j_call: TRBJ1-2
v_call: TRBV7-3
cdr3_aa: CASRQGQVPLYGYTF
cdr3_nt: TGTGCCAGCAGACAAGGACAGGTCCCCCTTTATGGCTACACCTTC

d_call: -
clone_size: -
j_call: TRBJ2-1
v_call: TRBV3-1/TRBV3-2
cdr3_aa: CASSQGPASNEQFF
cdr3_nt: TGTGCCAGCAGCCAAGGGCCAGCGAGCAATGAGCAGTTCTTC

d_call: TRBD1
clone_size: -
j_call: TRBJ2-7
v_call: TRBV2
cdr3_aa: CAGGQGRYEQYF
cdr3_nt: TGTGCCGGAGGACAGGGACGCTACGAGCAGTACTTC

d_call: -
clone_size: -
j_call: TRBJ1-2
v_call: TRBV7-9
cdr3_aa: CASSPPLNNYGYTF
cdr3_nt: TGTGCCAGCAGCCCCCCCTTAAATAACTATGGCTACACCTTC

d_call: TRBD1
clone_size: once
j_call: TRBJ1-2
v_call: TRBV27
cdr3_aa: CASSSTGGIYYGYTF
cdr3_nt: TGTGCCAGCAGTTCCACAGGGGGCATCTACTATGGCTACACCTTC

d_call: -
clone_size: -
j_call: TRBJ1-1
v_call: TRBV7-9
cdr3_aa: CASSQFSGGNTEAFF
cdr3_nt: TGTGCCAGCAGCCAATTCTCCGGAGGGAACACTGAAGCTTTCTTT

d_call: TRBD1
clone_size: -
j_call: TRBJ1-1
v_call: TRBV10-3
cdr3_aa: CAISGAGTGGKAFF
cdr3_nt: TGTGCCATCAGTGGAGCCGGGACAGGGGGAAAAGCTTTCTTT

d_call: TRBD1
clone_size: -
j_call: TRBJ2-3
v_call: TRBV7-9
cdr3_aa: CASSWRTGLTDTQYF
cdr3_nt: TGTGCCAGCAGCTGGCGGACAGGGCTGACAGATACGCAGTATTTT

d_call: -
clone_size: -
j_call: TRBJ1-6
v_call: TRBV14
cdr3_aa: CASSQMGLGYNSPLHF
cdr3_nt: TGTGCCAGCAGCCAAATGGGGCTAGGCTATAATTCACCCCTCCACTTT

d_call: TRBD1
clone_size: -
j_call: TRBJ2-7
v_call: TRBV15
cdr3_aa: CATSSTGGLNYEQYF
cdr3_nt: TGTGCCACCAGTTCAACAGGGGGACTCAACTACGAGCAGTACTTC

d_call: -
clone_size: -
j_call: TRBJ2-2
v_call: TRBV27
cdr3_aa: CASSFGTSNTGELFF
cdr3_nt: TGTGCCAGCAGTTTTGGGACTTCGAACACCGGGGAGCTGTTTTTT